The sequence of this T cell receptor beta chain was determined in a study of blood T cell repertoires in COVID-19. For the study at large: Spain, Italy and the United States supplied samples that represented acute and convalescent COVID-19. T cells, B-cell-depleted T cells, or PBMCs supplied cDNA or gDNA.

This CDR3 region has 15 residues. Per germline, CDR1 MNHEY and CDR2 SVGAGI. The V end lost 5 bases, the J end lost 0 bases, and 13 bases lay between the germline ends. Under the authors' procedure: Reference gene primer amplification gave nucleated cell count estimates. Method: immunoSEQ multiplex PCR; TCRdb's copy keeps in-frame clones and lacks some. The DNA was the basis for D and trimming; V, J and clone size are from that table. The data hold 200,000 or so clones, with roughly 80% observed a single time. The chain couples TRBV6-5 to TRBJ1-1; D may be TRBD1 (5 bases). The specimen sequenced was peripheral blood. This clonotype was sampled from a man between 60 and 75 years old with active or convalescent COVID-19. CDR3 DNA sequence: TGTGCCAGCAGTCGAATTGGGGGGATGAACACTGAAGCTTTCTTT. This encodes CASSRIGGMNTEAFF.